Shown below are 3 T cell receptor beta chains from a single sample sequenced in a study of shared clonotypes between healthy human individuals. This table comes from immunoSEQ multiplex PCR, and its TCRdb copy is limited to in-frame clones, with some not included. The data hold more than 1 million clones, with roughly 74% observed a single time. Material for sequencing was memory CD4+ T cells from PBMCs. Subset reported: CD45RA-negative fraction. The receptors were sampled from a man younger than 35 in good health. Some clones in this sample may be carry-over from other donors' samples.

The V gene is TRBV4-2, the J gene TRBJ2-5, with D possibly TRBD2 on 5 matching bases. Germline V lookup: CDR1 LGHNA, CDR2 YNFKEQ. V lost 4 bases, J lost 3 bases, and 12 bases lay in between. The CDR3 spans 14 residues. DNA for the CDR3: TGTGCCAGCAGCCCGTCTCGAGCGGAAGAGACCCAGTACTTC. Its translation is CASSPSRAEETQYF.

The gene calls are TRBV5-1 and TRBJ2-3, with 7 positions matching TRBD1. CDR3 length equals 15 residues. J gave up 0 bases and V 4 bases, and 5 bases lay outside the gene matches. The germline CDR1 and CDR2 sequences are SGHRS and YFSETQ. CDR3 sequence: CASSTWDSSTDTQYF. Here the CDR3 DNA reads TGCGCCAGCAGCACCTGGGACAGTAGCACAGATACGCAGTATTTT. The whole variable domain, remainder taken from reference TRBV5-1 and TRBJ2-3, is KAGVTQTPRYLIKTRGQQVTLSCSPISGHRSVSWYQQTPGQGLQFLFEYFSETQRNKGNFPGRFSGRQFSNSRSEMNVSTLELGDSALYLCASSTWDSSTDTQYFGPGTRLTVL.

Concerning this clone itself: Other DNA sequences of this sample code for an identical CDR3. The chain recombines TRBV28 with TRBJ1-1; D perhaps matches TRBD1 (6 bases). Trimming shortened V by 4 bases and J by 1 base, and 10 bases separated the two germline ends. CDR3 size: 14 residues. CDR1 is MDHEN, CDR2 SYDVKM, per germline. Here the CDR3 reads CASSSPGENTEAFF. The CDR3 DNA reads TGTGCCAGCAGTTCCCCAGGGGAGAACACTGAAGCTTTCTTT. The whole variable domain, filled in from reference TRBV28 and TRBJ1-1, reads DVKVTQSSRYLVKRTGEKVFLECVQDMDHENMFWYRQDPGLGLRLIYFSYDVKMKEKGDIPEGYSVSREKKERFSLILESASTNQTSMYLCASSSPGENTEAFFGQGTRLTVV.